This TCR beta chain was recorded in a study of blood T cell repertoires in COVID-19. In the study overall: Specimens from acute and convalescent COVID-19 originated in the United States, Italy and Spain. The cDNA or gDNA used as material had been derived from T cells, B-cell-depleted T cells, or PBMCs.

Only in-frame clones appear in the TCRdb table, and some are missing; sequencing was by immunoSEQ multiplex PCR. The sample includes about 240,000 clones, roughly 89% of them seen just once. In Cohort 3, a recovered donor had either two negative PCRs, clearance, or symptom resolution. J was trimmed by 8 bases and V by 3 bases; bases with no gene match: 10. The CDR3 totals 16 residues. Germline values: CDR1 SEHNR, CDR2 FQNEAQ (reference sequence). The sequenced sample consisted of PBMCs or T cells enriched from blood (not recorded which). This sequence originates from a woman in her 30s who had recovered from COVID-19. This sequence joins TRBV7-9 and TRBJ1-6, with 7 bases aligning to TRBD1. CDR3: CASSFPPSTGYSPLHF. As DNA, the CDR3 is TGTGCCAGCAGCTTTCCACCGTCGACAGGGTATTCACCCCTCCACTTT.